The 24 T cell receptor beta chains reported below all come from one sample, sequenced in a study of T cell repertoires in ileal Crohn's disease. Sequencing was performed with immunoSEQ multiplex PCR; in TCRdb, only in-frame clones are kept and a portion is missing. There are about 4,700 clones in the sample; 70% to 85% occur only once, and approximately 12% lies in the top ten. The sample consisted of ileal tissue. The receptors were sampled from an adult with Crohn's disease.

CDR3 region: CASSGTGSGYTF. The CDR3 DNA is TGTGCCAGCAGCGGGACAGGGAGTGGCTACACCTTC. The gene calls are TRBV2 and TRBJ1-2, with 9 bases matching TRBD1. CDR3 length: 12 residues. Germline trimming cut 6 bases from V and 7 bases from J; bases unmatched to any gene: 3. The germline gives CDR1 SNHLY, CDR2 FYNNEI.

In the case of this clone: One end of the junction does not line up with germline, which may come from a read error. Other DNA sequences within the sample encode an identical CDR3. The chain has TRBV9 and TRBJ1-2; D is unclear. Germline loops: CDR1 SGDLS, CDR2 YYNGEE. The CDR3 spans 15 residues. This CDR3 reads CASSVGGVLDYGYTF. DNA of the CDR3: TGTGCCAGCAGCGTAGGGGGAGTATTGGACTATGGTTACACCTTC.

This clone occurred a few times. The chain combines TRBV9 with TRBJ1-1; the match to TRBD1 covers 7 bases. The CDR3 runs 15 residues. The V segment lost 0 bases and the J segment 2 bases; nucleotides outside the gene matches: 4. In germline, CDR1 is SGDLS, CDR2 YYNGEE. For the CDR3, the DNA is TGTGCCAGCAGCGTAGAGGGGGCAGCCAACACTGAAGCTTTCTTT. It yields the protein CASSVEGAANTEAFF.

The chain has TRBV7-2 and TRBJ1-2; D might be TRBD1 (5 bases). Germline V gene sequence: CDR1 SGHTA, CDR2 FQGNSA. V lost 2 bases and J lost 2, with 21 bases in between. The CDR3 covers 18 residues. This CDR3 reads CASSLIGQLWGGNYGYTF. CDR3 bases: TGTGCCAGCAGCTTAATTGGACAACTTTGGGGGGGAAACTATGGCTACACCTTC.

The V call is TRBV5-1, the J call TRBJ2-1; D gene ambiguous. With 0 bases removed from V and 1 base from J, the gap between germline ends came to 5 bases. Germline-derived CDR1 and CDR2 are SGHRS and YFSETQ. The CDR3 covers 14 residues. The CDR3 is CASSLDTSYNEQFF. As DNA, the CDR3 is TGCGCCAGCAGCTTGGACACATCCTACAATGAGCAGTTCTTC. The full variable domain, rest sourced from reference TRBV5-1 and TRBJ2-1, is KAGVTQTPRYLIKTRGQQVTLSCSPISGHRSVSWYQQTPGQGLQFLFEYFSETQRNKGNFPGRFSGRQFSNSRSEMNVSTLELGDSALYLCASSLDTSYNEQFFGPGTRLTVL.

The CDR3 bases are TGTGCCAGCAGTATCCTTTATCACTCTAGCGGGGGAGCTTACAATGAGCAGTTCTTC. Translated, it gives CASSILYHSSGGAYNEQFF. The V call is TRBV27, the J call TRBJ2-1, with 10 positions matching TRBD2. Losses at the gene ends were 5 bases for V and 4 bases for J; bases not matched to a gene: 17. The germline gives CDR1 MNHEY, CDR2 SMNVEV (reference sequence). The CDR3 consists of 19 residues.

This clone was observed a handful of times. This chain links TRBV2 with TRBJ2-2; possibly TRBD1 for D (5 bases). Germline assignment: CDR1 SNHLY and CDR2 FYNNEI. This CDR3 has 15 amino acids. V was trimmed by 6 bases and J by 0 bases, leaving 11 bases between them. This CDR3 is CASRDRSPNTGELFF. The CDR3 DNA follows: TGTGCCAGCAGAGACAGAAGCCCGAACACCGGGGAGCTGTTTTTT. The whole variable domain, remainder taken from reference TRBV2 and TRBJ2-2, is EPEVTQTPSHQVTQMGQEVILRCVPISNHLYFYWYRQILGQKVEFLVSFYNNEISEKSEIFDDQFSVERPDGSNFTLKIRSTKLEDSAMYFCASRDRSPNTGELFFGEGSRLTVL.

This chain connects TRBV18 to TRBJ2-1; possible D gene TRBD2, 5 bases. CDR1 and CDR2 (germline): KGHSH, LQKENI. Trimming took off 6 bases at V and 7 bases at J, with 16 bases between the two ends. This CDR3 spans 14 amino acids. The CDR3 nucleotides read TGTGCCAGCTCCCTAGCCAGCATTAAGAATGAGCAGTTCTTC. Amino acids: CASSLASIKNEQFF.

Comments on this clone: Since no conserved phenylalanine or tryptophan closes the CDR3, a read error is the likely cause. The chain carries TRBV7-9 and TRBJ1-2; D gene uncertain. V lost 8 bases and J lost 0, with 7 bases in between. The CDR3 is made up of 12 amino acids. Germline V lookup: CDR1 SEHNR, CDR2 FQNEAQ (reference sequence). CDR3 nucleotides: TGTGCCAGCGCACTTGCTAACTATGGCTACACCCTC. Translating it yields CASALANYGYTL.

The chain couples TRBV7-9 to TRBJ1-1; 9 bases match TRBD1. V gave up 4 bases and J gave up 3 bases; unmatched junction bases: 6. Germline V gene data show CDR1 as SEHNR and CDR2 as FQNEAQ (reference sequence). The CDR3 is 15 residues long. As DNA, the CDR3 is TGTGCCAGCAGCTCAACAGGGGGCCAGGACACTGAAGCTTTCTTT. It encodes CASSSTGGQDTEAFF.

This chain connects TRBV18 to TRBJ1-1; 8 nucleotides line up with TRBD1. Germline values: CDR1 KGHSH, CDR2 LQKENI. The trim removed 4 bases at V and 6 bases at J, leaving 10 bases unmatched. The CDR3 length is 15 residues. The CDR3 sequence is CASSRGQVEVAEAFF. The CDR3 DNA reads TGTGCCAGCTCACGGGGACAGGTGGAGGTCGCTGAAGCTTTCTTT.

The chain employs TRBV5-8 and TRBJ1-5; D call uncertain. The CDR3 loop spans 16 amino acids. The germline V and J ends were trimmed by 0 bases and 0 bases, with 10 bases remaining between them. Per germline, CDR1 SGHTS and CDR2 YDEGEE. In DNA form, the CDR3 reads TGTGCCAGCAGCTTGGGTACAGTTGGTAGCAATCAGCCCCAGCATTTT. It translates to CASSLGTVGSNQPQHF. The full variable domain, rest sourced from reference TRBV5-8 and TRBJ1-5, is EAGVTQSPTHLIKTRGQQATLRCSPISGHTSVYWYQQALGLGLQFLLWYDEGEERNRGNFPPRFSGRQFPNYSSELNVNALELEDSALYLCASSLGTVGSNQPQHFGDGTRLSIL.

This clone showed up just a few times. The same CDR3 arises from other DNA sequences in this sample as well. The CDR3 region is CASSLERGYEQYF. The CDR3 DNA follows: TGTGCCAGCAGCTTAGAAAGAGGGTACGAGCAGTACTTC. The J gene is TRBJ2-7, the V gene TRBV11-2; D might be TRBD2 (5 bases). Germline loops: CDR1 SGHAT, CDR2 FQNNGV. V was cut by 0 bases and J by 4 bases, with 7 bases left in between. The CDR3 runs 13 residues.

The chain is built from TRBV9 and TRBJ2-7; TRBD1 might be the D (6 bases). Trimming left V 3 bases short and J 0 bases short, with 16 bases between. This CDR3 spans 16 amino acids. Germline CDR1 SGDLS, CDR2 YYNGEE. CDR3 amino acids: CASSAEGVSSSYEQYF. CDR3 coding DNA: TGTGCCAGCAGCGCCGAGGGGGTTTCGAGCTCCTACGAGCAGTACTTC.

V is TRBV5-4 and J is TRBJ2-5; the D is unclear. Germline V gene data show CDR1 as SGHNT and CDR2 as YYREEE (reference sequence). This CDR3 has 14 residues. Trimming took 0 bases from V and 5 from J, leaving 11 bases between them. The CDR3 sequence is CASSLDTFGETQYF. The CDR3 DNA reads TGTGCCAGCAGCTTGGACACCTTCGGGGAGACCCAGTACTTC.

The genes are TRBV11-2 and TRBJ2-7; D is perhaps TRBD1 (7 bases). V was clipped by 5 bases and J by 3 bases, with 11 bases between them. CDR3 length equals 13 residues. Germline CDR1 and CDR2: SGHAT and FQNNGV. The CDR3 reads CASSAGQIYEQYF. DNA of the CDR3: TGTGCCAGCAGCGCGGGACAGATCTACGAGCAGTACTTC.

This clone was picked up a small number of times. This chain links TRBV30 with TRBJ2-1, with D perhaps matching TRBD2 (5 bases). V lost 5 bases and J lost 2, with 19 bases in between. CDR3 length: 16 amino acids. Germline V gene sequence: CDR1 GTSNPN, CDR2 SVGIG (reference sequence). The CDR3 reads CAWSPGMITTYNEQFF. The CDR3 DNA sequence: TGTGCCTGGTCCCCCGGGATGATAACGACCTACAATGAGCAGTTCTTC.

V is TRBV7-2 and J is TRBJ1-6; 7 nucleotides agree with TRBD1. CDR3 length equals 14 residues. Per germline, CDR1 SGHTA and CDR2 FQGNSA. Trimming at V came to 0 bases and at J to 9 bases, leaving 2 bases not matched to a gene. In DNA, the CDR3 is TGTGCCAGCAGCTTAGCTTACAGGGGTTCACCCCTCCACTTT. Translating gives CASSLAYRGSPLHF.

This rearrangement joins TRBV10-2 to TRBJ2-6, with D unresolved. The CDR3 runs 17 residues. The germline gives CDR1 WSHSY, CDR2 SAAADI. V lost 2 bases and J 1 base, leaving 12 bases between the germline ends. CDR3 residues: CASSEEAVFSGANVLTF. For the CDR3, the DNA is TGCGCCAGCAGTGAGGAGGCGGTCTTTTCTGGGGCCAACGTCCTGACTTTC.

The chain couples TRBV5-4 to TRBJ2-3; no clear D. Trimming pared 0 bases from V and 3 bases from J, leaving 14 bases between. This CDR3 spans 16 amino acids. Germline CDR1 and CDR2: SGHNT and YYREEE (reference sequence). The CDR3 sequence: CASSLGVSSDTDTQYF. The CDR3 DNA reads as TGTGCCAGCAGCTTGGGTGTTAGTTCTGATACAGATACGCAGTATTTT.

The CDR3 sequence: CASAGGTKDYEQYF. The CDR3 DNA sequence: TGTGCCAGCGCTGGAGGGACCAAAGACTACGAGCAGTACTTC. The V gene is TRBV18, the J gene TRBJ2-7; D might be TRBD2 (6 bases). The CDR3 consists of 14 residues. CDR1 KGHSH and CDR2 LQKENI come from the germline V gene. The V and J ends lost 8 bases and 3 bases respectively, with 17 bases between them.

The chain has TRBV4-1 and TRBJ2-7; TRBD1 matches 10 bases. This CDR3 spans 15 amino acids. Trimming removed 0 bases from V and 3 bases from J; junction bases left unmatched: 2. The germline V gene has CDR1 MGHRA and CDR2 YSYEKL. The DNA of the CDR3 is TGCGCCAGCAGCCAAGATTGGACAGGGGGCTACGAGCAGTACTTC. This codes for CASSQDWTGGYEQYF.

This chain uses TRBV10-3 with TRBJ1-2; no firm D call. Trimming pared 2 bases from V and 4 bases from J, leaving 17 bases between. The germline gives CDR1 ENHRY, CDR2 SYGVKD. There are 16 residues in the CDR3. CDR3 nucleotide sequence: TGTGCCATCAGTGAGACTCTACATGGGAGCGGCTATGGCTACACCTTC. It encodes CAISETLHGSGYGYTF.

CDR3 amino acids: CASRQGLTDTQYF. DNA of the CDR3: TGTGCCAGCCGACAGGGATTAACAGATACGCAGTATTTT. The chain recombines TRBV6-6 with TRBJ2-3; 7 nucleotides match TRBD1. The CDR3 is 13 residues long. V lost 8 bases to trimming and J lost 3 bases; unmatched junction nucleotides: 5. CDR1 and CDR2 from the germline V gene are MNHNY and SVGAGI (reference sequence).